Below, 14 T cell receptor beta chains from the same sample are listed, as sequenced in a study of OX40 agonist ivuxolimab in advanced cancers. Sequencing used immunoSEQ multiplex PCR; TCRdb keeps in-frame clones, though not all of them. Among 90,000 to 100,000 clones, around 85% were seen once, and the ten largest hold more than 1.1%. The input for sequencing was CD4+ or CD8+ T cells sorted from blood, taken in a trial of the OX40 agonist ivuxolimab. These receptors were obtained from an adult with an advanced solid tumor such as melanoma, head and neck, liver or kidney cancer.

This chain uses TRBV27 with TRBJ1-2; TRBD1 aligns across 10 bases. The CDR3 spans 15 residues. Germline values: CDR1 MNHEY, CDR2 SMNVEV (reference sequence). The J segment lost 3 bases and the V segment lost 6 bases, leaving 7 bases of the junction unmatched. CDR3 nucleotides: TGTGCCAGCAGGAACCGACAGGGGGCAGACTATGGCTACACCTTC. This codes for CASRNRQGADYGYTF.

The V call is TRBV7-8, the J call TRBJ1-4; the match to TRBD1 covers 8 bases. V shed 5 bases and J 4 bases; nucleotides not matched to a gene: 9. Germline loops: CDR1 SGHVS, CDR2 FQNEAQ. The CDR3 runs 16 residues. This chain's CDR3 is CASSKNPTGVNEKLFF. The CDR3 DNA follows: TGTGCCAGCAGCAAAAACCCGACAGGGGTTAATGAAAAACTGTTTTTT.

This clone has a handful of counts. This chain joins TRBV28 and TRBJ1-1, with D unresolved. The germline gives CDR1 MDHEN, CDR2 SYDVKM. The CDR3 sequence is 15 residues long. Trimming took 2 bases from V and 5 from J, leaving 15 bases between them. The CDR3 region is CASSLEGSFRTEAFF. The CDR3 DNA sequence: TGTGCCAGCAGTTTAGAGGGTTCGTTTCGGACTGAAGCTTTCTTT.

The CDR3 reads CASNSGRGREPEAFF. The CDR3 DNA reads as TGTGCCAGCAACTCAGGCCGAGGAAGAGAACCTGAAGCTTTCTTT. This chain links TRBV27 with TRBJ1-1; D uncertain. The CDR3 covers 15 residues. In germline, CDR1 is MNHEY, CDR2 SMNVEV (reference sequence). Trimming took 7 bases from V and 6 from J, leaving 21 bases between them.

The rearrangement joins TRBV28 to TRBJ2-2; a weak D match, TRBD2 (6 bases). The CDR3 has 16 amino acids. CDR1 and CDR2 (germline): MDHEN, SYDVKM. The V gene lost 7 bases and the J gene lost 7 bases, with 22 bases spanning the gap. In DNA form, the CDR3 reads TGTGCCAGCATCGGAGGGACCTTCGGGTCTGACGGGGAGCTGTTTTTT. This encodes CASIGGTFGSDGELFF.

The rearrangement joins TRBV6-1 to TRBJ2-7; 10 nucleotides match TRBD1. Germline CDR1 and CDR2: MNHNS and SASEGT. Trimming removed 5 bases from V and 5 bases from J; junction bases left unmatched: 6. The CDR3 length is 14 residues. CDR3 region: CASSLGTGVNEQYF. As DNA, the CDR3 is TGTGCCAGCAGTTTAGGGACAGGGGTCAACGAGCAGTACTTC.

The chain has TRBV7-2 and TRBJ2-1; 7 nucleotides align to TRBD2. The CDR3 is 16 residues long. V gave up 6 bases and J gave up 4 bases; unmatched junction bases: 12. The germline V gene has CDR1 SGHTA and CDR2 FQGNSA. The CDR3 DNA follows: TGTGCCAGCAGATCTCTCCTCGGGGGGTTGTACAATGAGCAGTTCTTC. This translates into CASRSLLGGLYNEQFF. The entire variable domain, with the rest obtained from reference TRBV7-2 and TRBJ2-1, is as follows: GAGVSQSPSNKVTEKGKDVELRCDPISGHTALYWYRQSLGQGLEFLIYFQGNSAPDKSGLPSDRFSAERTGGSVSTLTIQRTQQEDSAVYLCASRSLLGGLYNEQFFGPGTRLTVL.

The gene calls are TRBV6-4 and TRBJ2-1; 10 positions agree with TRBD2. CDR1 and CDR2 (germline): MRHNA, SNTAGT. The CDR3 consists of 15 residues. Losses at the gene ends were 0 bases for V and 11 bases for J; bases not matched to a gene: 7. The CDR3 reads CASSDSPSGGAKQFF. CDR3 nucleotides: TGTGCCAGCAGTGACTCGCCCAGCGGGGGGGCAAAGCAGTTCTTC.

The rearrangement links TRBV30 to TRBJ1-5; D not resolved. Germline CDR1 reads GTSNPN; CDR2 reads SVGIG (reference sequence). This CDR3 is 15 amino acids long. V was clipped by 2 bases and J by 3 bases, with 14 bases between them. The chain's CDR3 is CAWSPGSWDNQPQHF. DNA for the CDR3: TGTGCCTGGAGTCCCGGAAGTTGGGACAATCAGCCCCAGCATTTT.

The V and J genes are TRBV19 and TRBJ1-2, with 10 bases that match TRBD1. V dropped 4 bases and J dropped 8; count of bases not matched to a gene: 7. Germline CDR1 reads LNHDA; CDR2 reads SQIVND (reference sequence). The CDR3 runs 14 residues. This chain's CDR3 is CASSTPGQGKGYTF. The CDR3 DNA reads TGTGCCAGTAGTACACCGGGACAGGGGAAAGGCTACACCTTC.

V gene TRBV2 combines with J gene TRBJ1-1, with D possibly matching TRBD1 (6 bases). From germline, CDR1 is SNHLY and CDR2 FYNNEI. CDR3 size: 15 residues. With 5 bases removed from V and 11 bases from J, the gap between germline ends came to 24 bases. The CDR3 protein is CASSSTGGPPPGAFF. The CDR3 DNA sequence: TGTGCCAGCAGTTCGACAGGCGGTCCCCCACCTGGCGCTTTCTTT.

The genes are TRBV11-2 and TRBJ1-6; 7 bases fit TRBD1. Germline values: CDR1 SGHAT, CDR2 FQNNGV. This CDR3 contains 17 residues. The V segment lost 1 base and the J segment 7 bases; nucleotides outside the gene matches: 10. CDR3 bases: TGTGCCAGCAGCTTAGGCTGGGCGGGACAGTGGAATTCACCCCTCCACTTT. Protein sequence: CASSLGWAGQWNSPLHF.

The chain has TRBV7-8 and TRBJ2-3, with TRBD1 matching 8 bases. J was trimmed by 0 bases and V by 1 base; bases with no gene match: 6. The CDR3 has 17 residues. CDR1 is SGHVS, CDR2 FQNEAQ, per germline. CDR3 sequence (DNA): TGTGCCAGCAGCTTAGGAGTCGGGGACAGGAGCACAGATACGCAGTATTTT. Its protein product is CASSLGVGDRSTDTQYF.

The genes are TRBV5-6 and TRBJ2-5, with 8 positions matching TRBD2. The length of the CDR3 is 15 residues. Germline CDR1 is SGHDT and CDR2 is YYEEEE. V was pared by 2 bases and J by 3 bases, with 6 bases of the junction left unmatched. The CDR3: CASSFRLALKETQYF. CDR3 DNA sequence: TGTGCCAGCAGCTTCCGACTAGCGTTAAAAGAGACCCAGTACTTC.